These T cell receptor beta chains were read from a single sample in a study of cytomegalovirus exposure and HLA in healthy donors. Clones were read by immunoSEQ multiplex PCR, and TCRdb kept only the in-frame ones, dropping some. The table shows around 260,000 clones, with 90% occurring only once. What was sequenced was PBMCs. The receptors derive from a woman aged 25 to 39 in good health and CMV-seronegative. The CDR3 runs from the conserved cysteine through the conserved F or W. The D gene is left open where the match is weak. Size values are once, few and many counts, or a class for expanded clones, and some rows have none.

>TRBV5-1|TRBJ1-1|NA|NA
CASSLGGAEAEAFF
TGCGCCAGCAGCTTAGGGGGGGCAGAGGCTGAAGCTTTCTTT
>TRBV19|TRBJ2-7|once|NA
CASSIGARGEQYF
TGTGCCAGTAGTATTGGGGCTAGAGGTGAGCAGTACTTC
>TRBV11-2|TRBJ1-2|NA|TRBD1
CASSLGRRDREEDGYTF
TGTGCCAGCAGCTTAGGCCGTCGGGACAGGGAGGAAGATGGCTACACCTTC
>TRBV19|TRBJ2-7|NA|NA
CASSIRDNSYEQYF
TGTGCCAGTAGTATCAGGGACAACTCCTACGAGCAGTACTTC
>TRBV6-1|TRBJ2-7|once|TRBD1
CASSDPRTGPYEQYF
TGTGCCAGCAGTGACCCCCGGACAGGCCCCTACGAGCAGTACTTC
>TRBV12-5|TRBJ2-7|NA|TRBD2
CASGLELTSGRYEQYF
TGTGCTAGTGGTTTGGAATTGACTAGCGGAAGATACGAGCAGTACTTC
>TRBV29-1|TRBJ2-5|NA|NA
CSVAVGQETQYF
TGCAGCGTTGCGGTGGGCCAAGAGACCCAGTACTTC
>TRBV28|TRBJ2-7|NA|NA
CASSAGRTPYEQYF
TGTGCCAGCAGCGCGGGGAGGACACCTTACGAGCAGTACTTC
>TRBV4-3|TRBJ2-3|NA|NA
CASSRTWVGIGTDTQYF
TGCGCCAGCAGCCGAACCTGGGTGGGGATCGGCACAGATACGCAGTATTTT
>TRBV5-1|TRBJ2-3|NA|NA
CASSLSTHPTDTQYF
TGCGCCAGCAGCTTGTCGACCCATCCCACAGATACGCAGTATTTT
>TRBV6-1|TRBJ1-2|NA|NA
CASSEYTGGTYGYTF
TGTGCCAGCAGTGAATATACGGGGGGGACCTATGGCTACACCTTC
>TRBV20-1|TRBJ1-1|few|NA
CSSTVNTEAFF
TGCAGTTCGACAGTGAACACTGAAGCTTTCTTT
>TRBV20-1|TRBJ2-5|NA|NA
CSARDQKTQYF
TGCAGTGCTAGAGATCAAAAGACCCAGTACTTC
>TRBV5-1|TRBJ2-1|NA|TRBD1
CASQTGSNNEQFF
TGCGCCAGCCAGACAGGGTCAAACAATGAGCAGTTCTTC
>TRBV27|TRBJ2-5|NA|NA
CASSLQAQTWETQYF
TGTGCCAGCAGTTTACAGGCCCAAACATGGGAGACCCAGTACTTC
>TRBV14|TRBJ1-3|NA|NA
CASSQRSVVGSTIYF
TGTGCCAGCAGCCAACGTTCCGTGGTAGGGAGCACCATATATTTT
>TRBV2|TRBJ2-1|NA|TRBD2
CASRATSGSYNEQFF
TGTGCCAGCAGGGCCACTAGCGGGAGTTACAATGAGCAGTTCTTC
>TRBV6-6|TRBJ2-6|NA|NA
CASSDSPSGANVLTF
TGTGCCAGTTCGGACAGCCCGTCTGGGGCCAACGTCCTGACTTTC
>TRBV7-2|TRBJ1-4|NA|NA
CASSFSNRDHEKLFF
TGTGCCAGCAGCTTTAGTAACAGGGACCATGAAAAACTGTTTTTT
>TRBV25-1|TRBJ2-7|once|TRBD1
CASSGQGNYEQYF
TGTGCCAGCAGCGGACAGGGCAACTACGAGCAGTACTTC
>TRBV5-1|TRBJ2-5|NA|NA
CASSLELNPVETQYF
TGCGCCAGCAGCTTGGAGCTCAACCCTGTGGAGACCCAGTACTTC
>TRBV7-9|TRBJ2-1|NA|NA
CASSLDGGYNEQFF
TGTGCCAGCAGCTTAGACGGTGGCTACAATGAGCAGTTCTTC
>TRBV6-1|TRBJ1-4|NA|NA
CASKSGPTNEKLFF
TGTGCCAGCAAGTCGGGGCCAACTAATGAAAAACTGTTTTTT
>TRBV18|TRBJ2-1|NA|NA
CASSPPFLGRNEQFF
TGTGCCAGCTCACCCCCGTTCTTAGGGCGCAATGAGCAGTTCTTC
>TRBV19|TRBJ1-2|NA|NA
CASSPSRGGYGYTF
TGTGCCAGTAGCCCCTCCCGGGGGGGGTATGGCTACACCTTC
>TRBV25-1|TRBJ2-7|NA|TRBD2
CASSESLASGLSYEQYF
TGTGCCAGCAGTGAATCTCTGGCTAGCGGGCTCTCCTACGAGCAGTACTTC
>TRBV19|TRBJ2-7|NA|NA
CASPGRGAPYEQYF
TGTGCCAGTCCGGGCCGAGGGGCGCCCTACGAGCAGTACTTC
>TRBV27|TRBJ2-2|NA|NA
CASRRRGSVVAGELFF
TGTGCCAGCAGACGCAGGGGTTCAGTAGTCGCCGGGGAGCTGTTTTTT
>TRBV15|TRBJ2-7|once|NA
CATSSRSTGSEQYF
TGTGCCACCAGCAGTCGATCTACAGGTTCCGAGCAGTACTTC
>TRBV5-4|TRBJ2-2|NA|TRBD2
CASSLALAGQNTGELFF
TGTGCCAGCAGCTTGGCGCTAGCGGGTCAAAACACCGGGGAGCTGTTTTTT
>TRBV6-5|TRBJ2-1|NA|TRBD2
CASSLFTTSGNEQFF
TGTGCCAGCAGTCTGTTCACTACTAGCGGTAATGAGCAGTTCTTC
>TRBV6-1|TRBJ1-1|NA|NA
CASSEVGGSGTEAFF
TGTGCCAGCAGTGAAGTGGGGGGGTCGGGGACTGAAGCTTTCTTT
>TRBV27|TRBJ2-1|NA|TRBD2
CASSFTPGTRRSEQFF
TGTGCCAGCAGTTTTACCCCCGGGACTAGGAGGAGTGAGCAGTTCTTC
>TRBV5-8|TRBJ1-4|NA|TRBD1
CASSSGAFGTAEKLFF
TGTGCCAGCAGCTCAGGGGCCTTCGGGACAGCTGAAAAACTGTTTTTT
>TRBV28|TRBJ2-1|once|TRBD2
CASSFHTSGLYNEQFF
TGTGCCAGCAGTTTTCACACTAGCGGGCTATACAATGAGCAGTTCTTC
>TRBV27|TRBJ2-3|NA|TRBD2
CASSQLAPRTDTQYF
TGTGCCAGCAGTCAACTAGCGCCTCGCACAGATACGCAGTATTTT
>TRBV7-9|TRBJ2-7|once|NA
CASSTGGREDEQYF
TGTGCCAGCAGCACCGGCGGACGAGAGGACGAGCAGTACTTC
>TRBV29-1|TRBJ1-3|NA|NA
CSVEILNTIYF
TGCAGCGTTGAAATCCTTAACACCATATATTTT
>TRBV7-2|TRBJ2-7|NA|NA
CASSLGPANYEQYF
TGTGCCAGCAGCTTAGGTCCAGCGAACTACGAGCAGTACTTC
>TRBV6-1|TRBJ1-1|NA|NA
CASRDTGMSNTEAFF
TGTGCCAGCAGGGATACAGGGATGTCGAACACTGAAGCTTTCTTT
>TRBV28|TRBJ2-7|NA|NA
CASRGAGSLEQYF
TGTGCCAGCAGGGGGGCGGGGAGCCTCGAGCAGTACTTC
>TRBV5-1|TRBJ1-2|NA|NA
CASSSGQNYGYTF
TGCGCCAGCAGCTCGGGACAAAACTATGGCTACACCTTC
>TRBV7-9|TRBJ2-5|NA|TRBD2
CASTPGLAIETQYF
TGTGCCAGCACCCCGGGACTAGCGATCGAGACCCAGTACTTC
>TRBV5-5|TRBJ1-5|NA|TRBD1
CASSLGTGGRGSYNQPQHF
TGTGCCAGCAGCTTGGGAACAGGGGGTAGGGGGTCGTACAATCAGCCCCAGCATTTT
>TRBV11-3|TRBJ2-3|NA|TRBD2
CASSLSSGNTDTQYF
TGTGCCAGCAGCTTATCCAGCGGGAACACAGATACGCAGTATTTT
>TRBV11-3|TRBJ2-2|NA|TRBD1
CASNPGQSRDTGELFF
TGTGCCAGCAATCCGGGACAGTCAAGGGACACCGGGGAGCTGTTTTTT
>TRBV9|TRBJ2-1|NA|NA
CASSLGSGAGYNEQFF
TGTGCCAGCAGCCTGGGAAGTGGGGCAGGCTACAATGAGCAGTTCTTC
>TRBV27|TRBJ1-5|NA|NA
CASSLSRTDSQPQHF
TGTGCCAGCAGTTTATCTCGAACGGACAGTCAGCCCCAGCATTTT
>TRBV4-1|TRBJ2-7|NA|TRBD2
CASSQDGTSAYEQYF
TGCGCCAGCAGCCAAGATGGGACTAGCGCATACGAGCAGTACTTC
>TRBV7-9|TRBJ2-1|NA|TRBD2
CASSSSGRVYNEQFF
TGTGCCAGCAGCTCTAGCGGGAGGGTCTACAATGAGCAGTTCTTC
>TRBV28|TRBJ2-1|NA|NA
CASSLRSYNEQFF
TGTGCCAGCAGTTTAAGATCCTACAATGAGCAGTTCTTC
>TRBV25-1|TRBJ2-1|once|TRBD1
CASSENRGTLDEQFF
TGTGCCAGCAGTGAAAACAGGGGGACACTAGATGAGCAGTTCTTC
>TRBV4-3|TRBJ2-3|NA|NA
CASSQDRIRDTQYF
TGCGCCAGCAGCCAAGATCGAATCAGGGATACGCAGTATTTT
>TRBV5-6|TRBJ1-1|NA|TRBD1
CASSLGTGSTEAFF
TGTGCCAGCAGCTTGGGGACAGGAAGCACTGAAGCTTTCTTT
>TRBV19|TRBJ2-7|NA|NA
CASSIGAGDLYEQYF
TGTGCCAGTAGTATAGGGGCAGGCGACCTCTACGAGCAGTACTTC
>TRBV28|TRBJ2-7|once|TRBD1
CASSFRQGAMYEQYF
TGTGCCAGCAGCTTCAGACAGGGGGCGATGTACGAGCAGTACTTC
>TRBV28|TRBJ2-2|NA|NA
CASSSPAATGELFF
TGTGCCAGCAGTTCCCCGGCAGCTACCGGGGAGCTGTTTTTT
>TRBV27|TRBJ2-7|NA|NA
CASSLVRELLYEQYF
TGTGCCAGCAGTTTAGTCAGGGAACTGCTGTACGAGCAGTACTTC
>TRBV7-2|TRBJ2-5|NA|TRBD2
CASSFGLAGSQETQYF
TGTGCCAGCAGCTTCGGACTAGCGGGTTCCCAAGAGACCCAGTACTTC